The clone carrying this TCR beta chain was recorded at least ten times. This sample is part of a study of T cells in Graves' hyperthyroidism and ophthalmopathy. No progression to ophthalmopathy during 18 months of follow-up defined stable disease. V lost 3 bases and J 2 bases, leaving 11 bases between the germline ends. The CDR3 extends over 15 amino acids. From RNA transcripts, TCR beta CDR3 regions were amplified. HTBI primers drove first-round RT-PCR of the TCR CDR3. One entry per CDR3 protein results from TCRdb running MiXCR on the multiplex PCR reads. The sample lists approximately 320,000 distinct CDR3 sequences; about 15% were seen once.

What was sequenced was blood. V is TRBV12-3 or TRBV12-4 and J is TRBJ2-4, with D possibly TRBD2 on 7 matching bases. The sequence was collected from a man aged 25-45 years with Graves' hyperthyroidism. The CDR3 DNA reads TGTGCCAGCAGTTTCGAGGGGGGGACCAAAAACATTCAGTACTTC. This translates into CASSFEGGTKNIQYF.